Presented here are 5 T cell receptor beta chains from one specimen sequenced in a study of cytomegalovirus exposure and HLA in healthy donors. Assay: immunoSEQ multiplex PCR; the TCRdb copy retains only in-frame clones and omits some. Among roughly 280,000 clones, approximately 86% were seen once, and the ten largest hold roughly 1%. Input material: PBMCs. The receptors shown here come from a woman younger than 35 in good health and CMV-seronegative.

J is TRBJ2-7 and V is TRBV6-6; possible D gene TRBD1, 5 bases. Germline-derived CDR1 and CDR2 are MNHNY and SVGAGI (reference sequence). This CDR3 is built from 13 residues. V was shortened by 3 bases and J by 3 bases, with 9 bases between the two germline ends. The CDR3 region has the DNA TGTGCCAGCAGTTATCAGGGATACTACGAGCAGTACTTC. As protein: CASSYQGYYEQYF.

This sequence joins TRBV4-3 and TRBJ1-2; weak D call: TRBD1 (5 bases). V shed 0 bases and J shed 4 bases, with 12 bases lying between them. This CDR3 has 15 residues. Germline CDR1 is LGHNA and CDR2 is YSLEER. This CDR3 is CASSQDSQGFYGYTF. CDR3 coding DNA: TGCGCCAGCAGCCAAGACTCCCAGGGATTCTATGGCTACACCTTC.

The chain carries TRBV10-3 and TRBJ2-3; TRBD2 is a possible D gene (5 bases). Germline-derived CDR1 and CDR2 are ENHRY and SYGVKD. The CDR3 contains 12 residues. Trimming took 6 bases from V and 2 from J, leaving 6 bases between them. CDR3 coding DNA: TGTGCCATCAGCGGACTCACAGATACGCAGTATTTT. Translation: CAISGLTDTQYF.

The rearrangement links TRBV9 to TRBJ2-3; 12 nucleotides line up with TRBD2. V was pared by 0 bases and J by 5 bases, with 4 bases of the junction left unmatched. This CDR3 spans 16 amino acids. In germline, CDR1 is SGDLS, CDR2 YYNGEE. The CDR3 DNA sequence: TGTGCCAGCAGCGTAGAACTAGCGGGAGGTTTAGATACGCAGTATTTT. Protein: CASSVELAGGLDTQYF.

The rearrangement joins TRBV4-1 to TRBJ1-5, with D possibly being TRBD1 (6 bases). V was shortened by 8 bases and J by 2 bases, with 16 bases between the two germline ends. The CDR3 has 15 amino acids. Germline CDR1 reads MGHRA; CDR2 reads YSYEKL. The CDR3 sequence: CASEEQGSGNQPQHF. The CDR3 DNA follows: TGCGCCAGCGAAGAACAGGGTTCAGGCAATCAGCCCCAGCATTTT.